These 32 T cell receptor beta chains originate from one sample sequenced in a study of CD8 T cells in Susac syndrome (dated by TCRdb to between 2018 and 2021). Receptor amplification or capture employed the immunoSEQ multiplex PCR assay. RNA was extracted with the RNeasy kit and about 0.45 to 1 ug was reverse transcribed using random hexamers. TCRdb reprocessed the public reads (quality trimming at Q25 with fastp, clone calling with MiXCR) and kept in-frame beta chains. Duplicate CDR3 protein sequences are folded into a single record with the most common DNA and genes. The sample has roughly 330,000 distinct CDR3 sequences on record, just over 90% of them singletons. The ten largest clones take up about 0.07% of the sample. Specimen: CD4+ T cells from PBMCs. These receptors all come from a human donor with multiple sclerosis.

The chain couples TRBV6-1 to TRBJ2-1, with 9 bases fitting TRBD1. This CDR3 comprises 13 residues. Germline-derived CDR1 and CDR2 are MNHNS and SASEGT. With 8 bases clipped from V and 6 bases from J, the junction kept 5 bases outside the gene matches. CDR3 in DNA: TGTGCCAGCTACCGGGACAGGGTCAATGAGCAGTTCTTC. As protein: CASYRDRVNEQFF.

The chain joins TRBV20-1 to TRBJ1-2; TRBD1 might be the D (5 bases). V was clipped by 3 bases and J by 2 bases, with 10 bases between them. This CDR3 comprises 13 residues. Per germline, CDR1 DFQATT and CDR2 SNEGSKA (reference sequence). The CDR3 reads CSASARENYGYTF. Written as DNA, the CDR3 is TGCAGTGCTAGCGCCAGGGAAAACTATGGCTACACCTTC.

The rearrangement uses TRBV2 and TRBJ1-2; D possibly corresponds to TRBD1 (6 bases). CDR3 length equals 13 residues. V gave up 10 bases and J gave up 8 bases, with 20 bases separating them. Germline loops: CDR1 SNHLY, CDR2 FYNNEI. The CDR3 spells CANQRTAADGYTF. CDR3 DNA sequence: TGTGCCAACCAGCGGACAGCAGCGGACGGCTACACCTTC.

This rearrangement joins TRBV25-1 to TRBJ1-5, with D possibly TRBD1 on 6 matching bases. This CDR3 contains 19 residues. Germline V gives CDR1 MGHDK, CDR2 SYGVNS. V lost 5 bases to trimming and J lost 0 bases, with 23 bases between them. In DNA, the CDR3 is TGTGCCAGCAGTTCAGGGGCAGCACTCATCCTGAATAGCAATCAGCCCCAGCATTTT. This sequence encodes CASSSGAALILNSNQPQHF.

The rearrangement joins TRBV6-1 to TRBJ2-7; 9 positions match TRBD2. Germline values: CDR1 MNHNS, CDR2 SASEGT. V trimming: 7 bases; J trimming: 4 bases; junction bases outside the gene matches: 20. This CDR3 has 18 residues. The CDR3 DNA is TGTGCCAGCACCTCCTCCCTCGGGCTAGCGGGAACATTTTACGAGCAGTACTTC. Translated: CASTSSLGLAGTFYEQYF.

The chain links TRBV20-1 to TRBJ2-5; TRBD2 is a possible D gene (5 bases). The CDR3 consists of 14 residues. The V gene lost 6 bases and the J gene lost 1 base, with 15 bases spanning the gap. Germline CDR1 is DFQATT and CDR2 is SNEGSKA (reference sequence). For the CDR3, the DNA is TGCAGTGCCGCCCTCAGCCGGGGCCAAGAGACCCAGTACTTC. Translating gives CSAALSRGQETQYF.

The rearrangement joins TRBV5-1 to TRBJ2-3; D possibly corresponds to TRBD1 (5 bases). The CDR3 has 16 amino acids. V lost 5 bases and J lost 8, with 24 bases in between. The germline gives CDR1 SGHRS, CDR2 YFSETQ. The CDR3: CASRRQGDITRSTQYF. The CDR3 nucleotides read TGCGCCAGCAGACGGCAGGGCGATATCACAAGGAGTACGCAGTATTTT.

This clonotype showed up just once. V is TRBV18 and J is TRBJ2-1; 11 positions match TRBD2. Per the germline V gene, CDR1 is KGHSH and CDR2 is LQKENI. The V and J ends lost 6 bases and 10 bases, in that order; junction bases with no gene match: 5. This CDR3 is built from 13 residues. The CDR3 region is CASSASGRNEQFF. CDR3 DNA sequence: TGTGCCAGCTCCGCTAGCGGGAGGAACGAGCAGTTCTTC.

J is TRBJ2-2 and V is TRBV12-3 or TRBV12-4, with D hard to call. The CDR3 spans 12 residues. Trimming took off 4 bases at V and 4 bases at J, with 4 bases between the two ends. The DNA of the CDR3 is TGTGCCAGCAGTTCCATCACCGGGGAGCTGTTTTTT. Protein sequence: CASSSITGELFF.

The chain is built from TRBV9 and TRBJ1-1, with D possibly matching TRBD1 (5 bases). Germline V gene sequence: CDR1 SGDLS, CDR2 YYNGEE. The V end lost 4 bases, the J end lost 7 bases, and 14 bases lay between the germline ends. CDR3 length: 13 residues. CDR3 sequence reads: CASSTRRGGEAFF. The CDR3 DNA is TGTGCCAGCAGCACAAGAAGGGGCGGTGAAGCTTTCTTT.

The gene calls are TRBV19 and TRBJ1-2; TRBD1 matches at 7 bases. The V segment lost 4 bases and the J segment 3 bases; nucleotides outside the gene matches: 5. This CDR3 region has 14 residues. In germline, CDR1 is LNHDA, CDR2 SQIVND (reference sequence). CDR3 region: CASSKGGRYYGYTF. The CDR3 bases are TGTGCCAGTAGTAAAGGGGGCAGGTACTATGGCTACACCTTC. Using reference TRBV19 and TRBJ1-2 for the parts outside the CDR3, the full variable domain is DGGITQSPKYLFRKEGQNVTLSCEQNLNHDAMYWYRQDPGQGLRLIYYSQIVNDFQKGDIAEGYSVSREKKESFPLTVTSAQKNPTAFYLCASSKGGRYYGYTFGSGTRLTVV.

The CDR3 bases are TGTGCCAGCAGTTTAATCCCAGGGGGAGATCAGCCCCAGCATTTT. Amino acid sequence: CASSLIPGGDQPQHF. This sequence joins TRBV27 and TRBJ1-5, with TRBD1 matching 7 bases. Germline V gene data show CDR1 as MNHEY and CDR2 as SMNVEV (reference sequence). The CDR3 spans 15 residues. V gave up 2 bases and J gave up 5 bases; unmatched junction bases: 6.

The chain couples TRBV7-9 to TRBJ2-5, with a weak D call TRBD2 (6 bases). The CDR3 is 13 residues long. The V gene's germline CDR1 is SEHNR and CDR2 FQNEAQ (reference sequence). V was shortened by 3 bases and J by 5 bases, with 10 bases between the two germline ends. In nucleotides, the CDR3 is TGTGCCAGCAGCTTCGTACGGGGGGAGACCCAGTACTTC. Translated: CASSFVRGETQYF.

The chain employs TRBV2 and TRBJ2-2, with a possible D match to TRBD1 (6 bases). From germline, CDR1 is SNHLY and CDR2 FYNNEI. CDR3 size: 14 residues. The V end lost 10 bases, the J end lost 3 bases, and 15 bases lay between the germline ends. Here the CDR3 reads CATNRVGDTGELFF. The CDR3, as DNA: TGTGCCACCAACAGGGTCGGGGACACCGGGGAGCTGTTTTTT.

The V call is TRBV28, the J call TRBJ1-4; 9 nucleotides agree with TRBD1. The ends lost 1 base at V and 5 bases at J; junction bases unmatched: 2. The germline V gene has CDR1 MDHEN and CDR2 SYDVKM. The CDR3 spans 15 residues. This CDR3 reads CASSLSGTGNEKLFF. As DNA, the CDR3 is TGTGCCAGCAGTTTATCGGGGACAGGGAATGAAAAACTGTTTTTT.

The CDR3 sequence: CASSVRPSTDTQYF. DNA of the CDR3: TGTGCCAGCAGTGTCCGGCCCAGCACAGATACGCAGTATTTT. The chain carries TRBV2 and TRBJ2-3, with D unclear. The CDR3 loop spans 14 amino acids. Germline V gene data show CDR1 as SNHLY and CDR2 as FYNNEI. V lost 4 bases to trimming and J lost 0 bases, with 8 bases between them. The entire variable domain, with the rest obtained from reference TRBV2 and TRBJ2-3, is as follows: EPEVTQTPSHQVTQMGQEVILRCVPISNHLYFYWYRQILGQKVEFLVSFYNNEISEKSEIFDDQFSVERPDGSNFTLKIRSTKLEDSAMYFCASSVRPSTDTQYFGPGTRLTVL.

The J gene is TRBJ2-1, the V gene TRBV4-1; D may match TRBD1 or TRBD2 (6 bases each). The V end was cut by 3 bases, the J end by 2 bases, with 17 bases between. Germline CDR1 reads MGHRA; CDR2 reads YSYEKL. This CDR3 spans 17 amino acids. The CDR3 coding sequence is TGCGCCAGCAGCCAGTCGAAACAGGGCGGGACCTACAATGAGCAGTTCTTC. Encoded protein: CASSQSKQGGTYNEQFF.

The chain joins TRBV7-9 to TRBJ2-7; TRBD2 agrees at 8 bases. The CDR3 contains 15 residues. The trim removed 5 bases at V and 4 bases at J, leaving 10 bases unmatched. Germline loops: CDR1 SEHNR, CDR2 FQNEAQ (reference sequence). The CDR3 DNA reads as TGTGCCAGCAGCCTTAGCGGGAAACCTTCTTACGAGCAGTACTTC. Translated, it gives CASSLSGKPSYEQYF.

The J gene is TRBJ2-1, the V gene TRBV9, with 7 bases aligning to TRBD1. From germline, CDR1 is SGDLS and CDR2 YYNGEE. V lost 3 bases and J lost 4; bases outside the gene matches: 4. The CDR3 loop spans 14 amino acids. The CDR3 reads CASSAGQPYNEQFF. CDR3 nucleotide sequence: TGTGCCAGCAGCGCGGGACAGCCTTACAATGAGCAGTTCTTC.

The J gene is TRBJ2-5, the V gene TRBV30; D unclear. Deletions cut 4 bases from V and 7 bases from J, with 16 bases between. The germline V gene has CDR1 GTSNPN and CDR2 SVGIG (reference sequence). The CDR3 has 13 amino acids. The CDR3 spells CAWMVWVDGTQYF. The DNA of the CDR3 is TGTGCCTGGATGGTCTGGGTGGACGGGACCCAGTACTTC.

The CDR3 DNA reads TGTGCTAGTGGTCCCCCAGGCTCCTACAATGAGCAGTTCTTC. Protein product: CASGPPGSYNEQFF. The chain combines TRBV12-5 with TRBJ2-1; D uncertain. Trimming cost V 5 bases and J 0 bases, with 8 bases left between them. The CDR3 is 14 amino acids. CDR1 is LGHNT and CDR2 is FRNRAP in the germline V gene.

V gene TRBV7-2 combines with J gene TRBJ2-7, with D possibly matching TRBD2 (8 bases). Trimming removed 6 bases at V and 7 bases at J, with 16 bases between. Germline V gene data show CDR1 as SGHTA and CDR2 as FQGNSA. The CDR3 spans 13 residues. Here the CDR3 reads CASSTSGGQEQYF. The CDR3 DNA reads as TGTGCCAGCAGTACCAGCGGGGGACAGGAGCAGTACTTC.

The chain uses TRBV12-3 or TRBV12-4 and TRBJ2-7, with D possibly matching TRBD1 (6 bases). V lost 7 bases and J 3 bases, leaving 16 bases between the germline ends. The CDR3 length is 14 residues. The CDR3 DNA sequence: TGTGCCAGCACCTACCCCGGACAGAACTACGAGCAGTACTTC. This gives the protein CASTYPGQNYEQYF.

This clonotype was observed once. This chain connects TRBV4-1 to TRBJ2-2; D is unclear. Germline loops: CDR1 MGHRA, CDR2 YSYEKL. This CDR3 is 18 amino acids long. V was cut by 0 bases and J by 0 bases, with 14 bases left in between. As DNA, the CDR3 is TGCGCCAGCAGCCAAGAAGTACTGAGCGCCGCGAACACCGGGGAGCTGTTTTTT. It is translated as CASSQEVLSAANTGELFF.

The V gene is TRBV30, the J gene TRBJ2-5, with TRBD2 as a possible D gene (6 bases). The ends were cut back, 3 bases at V and 2 bases at J, with 7 bases in the middle. Germline V gives CDR1 GTSNPN, CDR2 SVGIG (reference sequence). The CDR3 totals 12 residues. The chain's CDR3 is CAWSRGQETQYF. CDR3 bases: TGTGCCTGGAGCCGGGGGCAAGAGACCCAGTACTTC.

This sequence joins TRBV7-9 and TRBJ1-2; 7 bases are a match to TRBD1. Germline CDR1 SEHNR, CDR2 FQNEAQ (reference sequence). This CDR3 is 14 amino acids long. V was clipped by 7 bases and J by 7 bases; unmatched bases: 12. CDR3: CASTLTDRRSGYTF. Here the CDR3 DNA reads TGTGCCAGCACCCTTACGGACAGGAGAAGTGGCTACACCTTC.

V gene TRBV14 combines with J gene TRBJ1-6; D gene unclear. With 0 bases removed from V and 0 bases from J, the gap between germline ends came to 9 bases. The CDR3 is 17 residues long. The germline gives CDR1 SGHDN, CDR2 FVKESK. The chain's CDR3 is CASSQDPPGSYNSPLHF. Here the CDR3 DNA reads TGTGCCAGCAGCCAAGACCCTCCAGGCTCCTATAATTCACCCCTCCACTTT.

The chain recombines TRBV9 with TRBJ1-1; no clear D. Deletions cut 4 bases from V and 0 bases from J, with 13 bases between. Per germline, CDR1 SGDLS and CDR2 YYNGEE. This CDR3 spans 15 amino acids. The CDR3 loop is CASSPGPVMNTEAFF. DNA of the CDR3: TGTGCCAGCAGCCCTGGGCCAGTGATGAACACTGAAGCTTTCTTT. Filled out from reference TRBV9 and TRBJ1-1, the complete variable domain reads DSGVTQTPKHLITATGQRVTLRCSPRSGDLSVYWYQQSLDQGLQFLIQYYNGEERAKGNILERFSAQQFPDLHSELNLSSLELGDSALYFCASSPGPVMNTEAFFGQGTRLTVV.

This clonotype was recorded a few times. The chain is built from TRBV7-8 and TRBJ1-6; D not certain. This CDR3 region has 12 residues. The germline V gene encodes CDR1 SGHVS and CDR2 FQNEAQ. V was cut by 2 bases and J by 10 bases, with 6 bases left in between. Here the CDR3 DNA reads TGTGCCAGCAGCTTAAGAGGGTCACCCCTCCACTTT. Its protein is CASSLRGSPLHF.

This clonotype was observed once. The genes are TRBV6-2 or TRBV6-3 and TRBJ2-1; TRBD2 matches 7 bases. The CDR3 totals 14 residues. The J segment lost 4 bases and the V segment lost 7 bases, leaving 7 bases of the junction unmatched. The V gene's germline CDR1 is MNHEY and CDR2 SVGEGT. In DNA form, the CDR3 reads TGTGCCAGCATCACCCCTAGCGGATACAATGAGCAGTTCTTC. It translates to CASITPSGYNEQFF.

This clonotype was seen just once. Written as DNA, the CDR3 is TGCGCCAGCAGCCCAGTGGCAACTAATGAAAAACTGTTTTTT. This translates into CASSPVATNEKLFF. The rearrangement uses TRBV5-1 and TRBJ1-4; D gene ambiguous. Trimming shortened V by 4 bases and J by 0 bases, and 7 bases separated the two germline ends. CDR3 length: 14 residues. Per germline, CDR1 SGHRS and CDR2 YFSETQ.

The gene calls are TRBV29-1 and TRBJ2-3; D is undetermined. The CDR3 contains 12 residues. CDR1 is SQVTM, CDR2 ANQGSEA, per germline. The V end lost 1 base, the J end lost 1 base, and 3 bases lay between the germline ends. The CDR3 nucleotides are TGCAGCGTTGAAGCGGGCACAGATACGCAGTATTTT. Translation gives CSVEAGTDTQYF.